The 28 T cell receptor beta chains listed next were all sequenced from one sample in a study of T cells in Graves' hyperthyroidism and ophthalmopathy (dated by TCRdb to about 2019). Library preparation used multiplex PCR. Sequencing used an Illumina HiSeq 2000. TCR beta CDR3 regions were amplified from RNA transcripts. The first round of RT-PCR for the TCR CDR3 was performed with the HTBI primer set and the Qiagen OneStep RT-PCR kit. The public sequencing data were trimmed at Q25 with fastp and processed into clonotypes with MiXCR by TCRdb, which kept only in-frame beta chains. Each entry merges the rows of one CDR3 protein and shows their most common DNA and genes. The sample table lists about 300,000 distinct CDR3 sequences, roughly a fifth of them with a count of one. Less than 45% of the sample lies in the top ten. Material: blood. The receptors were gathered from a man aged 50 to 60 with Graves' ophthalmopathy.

The CDR3 sequence is CASSPPMGSTGANVLTF. CDR3 DNA sequence: TGTGCCAGCAGTCCCCCGATGGGGTCGACTGGGGCCAACGTCCTGACTTTC. V gene TRBV28 combines with J gene TRBJ2-6; D uncertain. Germline V gives CDR1 MDHEN, CDR2 SYDVKM. The CDR3 covers 17 residues. V was trimmed by 5 bases and J by 2 bases, leaving 16 bases between them.

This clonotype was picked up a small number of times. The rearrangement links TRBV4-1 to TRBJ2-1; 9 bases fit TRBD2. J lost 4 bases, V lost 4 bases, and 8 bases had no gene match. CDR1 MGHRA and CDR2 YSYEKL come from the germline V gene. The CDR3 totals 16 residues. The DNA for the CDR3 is TGCGCCAGCAGCCGTAGCGGCGGGAGGGGTTACAATGAGCAGTTCTTC. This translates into CASSRSGGRGYNEQFF.

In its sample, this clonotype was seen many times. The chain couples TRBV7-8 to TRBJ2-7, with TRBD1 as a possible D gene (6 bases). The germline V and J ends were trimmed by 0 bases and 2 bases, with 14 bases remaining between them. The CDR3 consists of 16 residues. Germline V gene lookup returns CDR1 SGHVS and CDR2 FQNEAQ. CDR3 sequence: CASSLAGSGGPYEQYF. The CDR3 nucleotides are TGTGCCAGCAGCTTAGCGGGAAGTGGGGGCCCCTACGAGCAGTACTTC.

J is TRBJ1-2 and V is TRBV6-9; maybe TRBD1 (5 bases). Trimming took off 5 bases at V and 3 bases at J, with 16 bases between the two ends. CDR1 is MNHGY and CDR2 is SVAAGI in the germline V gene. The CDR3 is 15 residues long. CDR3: CASSEPGQADYGYTF. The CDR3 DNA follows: TGTGCCAGCAGTGAACCAGGGCAGGCTGACTATGGCTACACCTTC.

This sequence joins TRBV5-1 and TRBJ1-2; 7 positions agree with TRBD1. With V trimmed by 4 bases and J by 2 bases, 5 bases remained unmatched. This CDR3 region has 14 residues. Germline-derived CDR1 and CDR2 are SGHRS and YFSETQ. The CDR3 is CASSPEQGNYGYTF. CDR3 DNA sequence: TGCGCCAGCAGCCCGGAACAGGGGAACTATGGCTACACCTTC.

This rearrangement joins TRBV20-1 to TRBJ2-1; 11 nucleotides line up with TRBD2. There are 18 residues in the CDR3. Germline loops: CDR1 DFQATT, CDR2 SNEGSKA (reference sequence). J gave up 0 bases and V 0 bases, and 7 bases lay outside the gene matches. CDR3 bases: TGCAGTGCTAGAGATGCTAGCGGGAGGTCCAGCTCCTACAATGAGCAGTTCTTC. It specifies CSARDASGRSSSYNEQFF.

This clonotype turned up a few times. The CDR3 sequence is CASNARGRASQPQHF. The CDR3 nucleotides are TGTGCCAGCAATGCTCGGGGCAGGGCATCCCAGCCCCAGCATTTT. The rearrangement links TRBV28 to TRBJ1-5, with D maybe TRBD1 (5 bases). This CDR3 has 15 residues. Germline CDR1 MDHEN, CDR2 SYDVKM. Trimming took 7 bases from V and 7 from J, leaving 20 bases between them.

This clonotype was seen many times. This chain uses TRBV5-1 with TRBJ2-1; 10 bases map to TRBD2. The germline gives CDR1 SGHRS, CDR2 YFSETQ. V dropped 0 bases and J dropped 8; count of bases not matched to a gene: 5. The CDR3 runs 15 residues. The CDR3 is CASSLEGLARDEQFF. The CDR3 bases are TGCGCCAGCAGCTTGGAGGGACTAGCGAGAGATGAGCAGTTCTTC.

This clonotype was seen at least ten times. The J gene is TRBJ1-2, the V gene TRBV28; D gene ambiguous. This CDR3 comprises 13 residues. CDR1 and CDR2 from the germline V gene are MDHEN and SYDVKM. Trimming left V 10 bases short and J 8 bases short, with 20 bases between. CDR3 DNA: TGTGCCATCCAGGAAACCGGGGTAGAGGGCTACACCTTC. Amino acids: CAIQETGVEGYTF.

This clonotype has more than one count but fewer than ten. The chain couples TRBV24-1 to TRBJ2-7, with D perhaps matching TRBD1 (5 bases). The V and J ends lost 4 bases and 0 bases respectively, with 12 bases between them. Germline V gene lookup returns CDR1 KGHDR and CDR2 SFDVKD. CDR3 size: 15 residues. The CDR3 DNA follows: TGTGCCACCAGTGACCCTTCGGACAACTCCTACGAGCAGTACTTC. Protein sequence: CATSDPSDNSYEQYF.

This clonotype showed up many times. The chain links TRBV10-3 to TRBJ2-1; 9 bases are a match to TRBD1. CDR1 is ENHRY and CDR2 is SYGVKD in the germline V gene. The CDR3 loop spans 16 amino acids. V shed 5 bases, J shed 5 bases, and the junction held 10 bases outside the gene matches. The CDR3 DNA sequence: TGTGCCATCAGTAAACAGGGGGCTATTTCCAACAATGAGCAGTTCTTC. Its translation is CAISKQGAISNNEQFF.

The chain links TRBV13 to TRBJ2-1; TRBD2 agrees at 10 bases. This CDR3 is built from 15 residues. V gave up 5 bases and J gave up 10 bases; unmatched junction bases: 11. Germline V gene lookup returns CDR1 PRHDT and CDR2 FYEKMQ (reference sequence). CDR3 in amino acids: CASSPAGTSEDEQFF. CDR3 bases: TGTGCCAGCAGCCCCGCCGGGACTAGCGAGGACGAGCAGTTCTTC.

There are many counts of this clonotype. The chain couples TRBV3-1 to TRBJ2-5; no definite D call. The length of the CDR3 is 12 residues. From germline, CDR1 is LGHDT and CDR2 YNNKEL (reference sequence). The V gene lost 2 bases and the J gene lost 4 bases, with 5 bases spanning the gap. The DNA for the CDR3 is TGTGCCAGCAGCCAAAGTCTAGAGACCCAGTACTTC. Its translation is CASSQSLETQYF.

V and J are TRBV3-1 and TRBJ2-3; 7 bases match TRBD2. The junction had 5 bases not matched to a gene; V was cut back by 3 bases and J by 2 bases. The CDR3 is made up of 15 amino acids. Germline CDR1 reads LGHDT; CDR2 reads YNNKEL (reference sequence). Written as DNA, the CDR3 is TGTGCCAGCAGCCAGGGGAGGGTAGACACAGATACGCAGTATTTT. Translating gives CASSQGRVDTDTQYF.

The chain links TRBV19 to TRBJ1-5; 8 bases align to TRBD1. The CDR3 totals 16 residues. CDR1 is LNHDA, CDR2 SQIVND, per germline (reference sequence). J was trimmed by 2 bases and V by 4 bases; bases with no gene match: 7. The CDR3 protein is CASSTNQGAGNQPQHF. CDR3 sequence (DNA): TGTGCCAGTAGTACGAATCAGGGGGCGGGCAATCAGCCCCAGCATTTT.

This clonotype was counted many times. CDR3 sequence: CASSRDDRGRRTDTQYF. DNA of the CDR3: TGTGCCAGCAGCCGCGACGACAGGGGGCGACGCACAGATACGCAGTATTTT. V usage is TRBV12-3 or TRBV12-4 and J usage is TRBJ2-3; TRBD1 matches 10 bases. The CDR3 extends over 17 amino acids. Losses at the gene ends were 6 bases for V and 1 base for J; bases not matched to a gene: 10.

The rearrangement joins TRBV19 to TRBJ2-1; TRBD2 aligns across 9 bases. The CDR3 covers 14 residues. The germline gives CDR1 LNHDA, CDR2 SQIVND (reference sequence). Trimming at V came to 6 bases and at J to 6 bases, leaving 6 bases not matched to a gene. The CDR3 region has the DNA TGTGCCAGTAGGGAGGCGGGAGGGCCCAATGAGCAGTTCTTC. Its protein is CASREAGGPNEQFF.

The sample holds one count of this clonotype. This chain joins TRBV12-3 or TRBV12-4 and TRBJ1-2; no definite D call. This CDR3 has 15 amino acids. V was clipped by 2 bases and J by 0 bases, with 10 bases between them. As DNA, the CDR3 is TGTGCCAGCAGTTTACGGGCAGGCACTAACTATGGCTACACCTTC. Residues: CASSLRAGTNYGYTF.

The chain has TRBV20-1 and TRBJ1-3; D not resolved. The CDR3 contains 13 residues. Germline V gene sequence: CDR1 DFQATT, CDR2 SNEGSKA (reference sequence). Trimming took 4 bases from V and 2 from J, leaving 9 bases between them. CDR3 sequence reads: CSATADAGNTIYF. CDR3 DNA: TGCAGTGCTACAGCAGACGCTGGAAACACCATATATTTT.

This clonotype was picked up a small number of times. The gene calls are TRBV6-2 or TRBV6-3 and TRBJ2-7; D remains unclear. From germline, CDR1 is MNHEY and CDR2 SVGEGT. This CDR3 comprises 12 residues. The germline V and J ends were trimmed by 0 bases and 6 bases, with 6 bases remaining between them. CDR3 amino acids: CASSYSTFEQYF. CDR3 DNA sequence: TGTGCCAGCAGTTACTCGACTTTCGAGCAGTACTTC.

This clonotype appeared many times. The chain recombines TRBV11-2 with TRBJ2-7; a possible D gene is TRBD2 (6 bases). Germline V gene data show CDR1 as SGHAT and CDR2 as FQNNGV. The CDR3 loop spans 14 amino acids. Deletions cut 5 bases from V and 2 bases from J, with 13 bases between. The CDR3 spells CASSPAGLPYEQYF. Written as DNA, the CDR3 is TGTGCCAGCAGCCCCGCGGGACTTCCCTACGAGCAGTACTTC.

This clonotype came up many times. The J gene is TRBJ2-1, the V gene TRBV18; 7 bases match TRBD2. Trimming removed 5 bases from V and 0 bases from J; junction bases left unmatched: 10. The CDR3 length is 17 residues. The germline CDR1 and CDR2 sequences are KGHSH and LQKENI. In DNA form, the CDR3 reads TGTGCCAGCTCATCCCTAGCGGACTTGGTCTCCTACAATGAGCAGTTCTTC. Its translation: CASSSLADLVSYNEQFF.

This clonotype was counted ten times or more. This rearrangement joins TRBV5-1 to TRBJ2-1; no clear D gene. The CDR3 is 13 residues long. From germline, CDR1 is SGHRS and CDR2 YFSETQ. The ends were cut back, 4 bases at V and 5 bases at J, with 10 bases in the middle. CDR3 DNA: TGCGCCAGCAGCGAACAAGGGCACAATGAGCAGTTCTTC. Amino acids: CASSEQGHNEQFF.

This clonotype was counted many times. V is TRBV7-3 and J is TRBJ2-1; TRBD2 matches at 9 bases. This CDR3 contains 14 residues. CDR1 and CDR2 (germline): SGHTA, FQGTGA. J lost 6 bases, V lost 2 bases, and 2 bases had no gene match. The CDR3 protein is CASSLGSGSNEQFF. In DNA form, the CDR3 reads TGTGCCAGCAGCTTAGGTAGCGGGAGCAATGAGCAGTTCTTC.

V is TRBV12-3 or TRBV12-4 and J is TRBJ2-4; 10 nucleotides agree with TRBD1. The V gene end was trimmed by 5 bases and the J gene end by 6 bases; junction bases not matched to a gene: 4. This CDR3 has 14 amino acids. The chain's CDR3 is CASSPGDRGNIQYF. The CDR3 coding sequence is TGTGCCAGCAGTCCCGGGGACAGGGGAAACATTCAGTACTTC.

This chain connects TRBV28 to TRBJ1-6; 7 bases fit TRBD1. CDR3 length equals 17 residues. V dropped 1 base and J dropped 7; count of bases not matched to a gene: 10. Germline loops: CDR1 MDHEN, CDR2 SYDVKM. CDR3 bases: TGTGCCAGCAGTTTATTCTTGGGACAGTCGGTGAATTCACCCCTCCACTTT. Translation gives CASSLFLGQSVNSPLHF. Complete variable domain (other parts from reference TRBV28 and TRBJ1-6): DVKVTQSSRYLVKRTGEKVFLECVQDMDHENMFWYRQDPGLGLRLIYFSYDVKMKEKGDIPEGYSVSREKKERFSLILESASTNQTSMYLCASSLFLGQSVNSPLHFGNGTRLTVT.

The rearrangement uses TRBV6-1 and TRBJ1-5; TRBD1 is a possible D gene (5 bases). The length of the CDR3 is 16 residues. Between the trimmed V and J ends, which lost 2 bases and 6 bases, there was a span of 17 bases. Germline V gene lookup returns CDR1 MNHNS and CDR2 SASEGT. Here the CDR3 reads CASSELRFGGVQPQHF. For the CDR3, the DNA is TGTGCCAGCAGTGAACTAAGGTTCGGAGGGGTTCAGCCCCAGCATTTT.

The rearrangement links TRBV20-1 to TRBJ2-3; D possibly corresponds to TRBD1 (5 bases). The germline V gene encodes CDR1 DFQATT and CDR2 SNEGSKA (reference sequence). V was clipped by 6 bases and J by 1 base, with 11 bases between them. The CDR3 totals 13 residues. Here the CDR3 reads CSAWQQGTDTQYF. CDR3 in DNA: TGCAGTGCCTGGCAACAGGGCACAGATACGCAGTATTTT.